The TCR beta chain described here comes from a study of blood T cell repertoires in COVID-19. Study information: COVID-19 samples, acute and convalescent, were from the United States, Italy and Spain. PBMCs, B-cell-depleted T cells, or T cells were the source of the cDNA or gDNA that made up the material.

Per the original methods: Quantification of nucleated cells was approximated via reference gene primer amplification. Using immunoSEQ multiplex PCR, the repertoire was profiled, and TCRdb retains in-frame clones only, with some absent. Clonal size and the V and J genes are those of that table, whereas D and trimming came from the DNA. Among 50,000 or so clones listed, around 85% were seen once. Looked up from germline, CDR1 is SGHDN and CDR2 is FVKESK. The CDR3 is made up of 14 amino acids. Points on this clone: Compared with germline, one end of the junction differs, possibly owing to a read error.

The clonotype was recovered from a human donor in a cohort sampled during active COVID-19. V and J are TRBV14 and TRBJ1-1; 7 bases agree with TRBD1. Source material: peripheral blood. CDR3 sequence: CASSQDLRRDSPIF. The CDR3 bases are TGTGCCAGCAGCCAAGACTTGAGGAGGGACAGCCCTATCTTT.